This T cell receptor (beta chain) was captured in a study of cytomegalovirus exposure and HLA in healthy donors (TCRdb year 2017). Looking at the study overall: According to a later analysis, one platform produced both the 120 validation repertoires and the 666 repertoires of the first cohort. In addition to the first cohort of several hundred subjects, a separate validation cohort of 130 or so different subjects was used. High-throughput TCR immunosequencing, statistical association of individual TCRs with disease status, and machine learning were combined to predict cytomegalovirus infection status. The study was designed to test whether signatures of past pathogen exposure could be identified by cataloging public T cell receptors. What the authors observed across the whole study: While some public TCRs were present in many individuals, most TCR sequences turned up only very rarely across donors. Three of the identified cytomegalovirus-associated TCR beta chains were confirmed in vitro to be specific for cytomegalovirus antigens. It was suggested by the authors that the approach could potentially be generalized to other disease states and immunological phenotypes. The classifier was reported to diagnose cytomegalovirus status with high specificity and sensitivity in both the original cohort and the validation cohort. Subsequent analysis determined that TCRs grouped into clusters in the first cohort also showed a tendency toward co-occurrence across the approximately 110 validation repertoires, and 94% of cluster scores exceeded 0. The study gave a list of 150 to 200 TCR beta chains associated with cytomegalovirus. A later analysis lacked HLA typing for the validation cohort, so it scored co-occurrence in that cohort across all 120 repertoires.

Trimming costs V 8 bases and J 1 base, and their ends lie 14 bases apart. The CDR3 goes from the cysteine to the phenylalanine over 14 residues. Of the read, only the CDR3 DNA is kept; its 42 bases are in frame from base 1. As encoded in the germline V gene, CDR1 is SGHAT while CDR2 is FQNNGV. The library was obtained by the immunoSEQ multiplex PCR assay. As for the authors' bioinformatics: A statistical classification framework was built to diagnose cytomegalovirus status from the catalog of TCR beta chain sequences. TCRdb limited this immuneACCESS table to in-frame rearrangements with V and J called. A share of clones is missing; checked studies link under half to unresolved V genes, and the rest is unexplained. V, J and clone size reflect that table, while D and trimming were determined from the DNA. Within this sample are 55,000 to 85,000 clones, with less than 95% of them counted one time only. More than 0.9% of the sample belongs to the ten largest clones.

Details on this clone: This clone's antigen is unknown. No base quality values were provided; no much bigger clone lies one nucleotide off.

The donors were included in the validation cohort of roughly 120 subjects, a group kept apart from the roughly 610-subject first cohort. The source of this sequence is a woman between 18 and 29 years old in good health and CMV-seronegative. Here the chain combines TRBV11-2 and TRBJ1-1, with TRBD1 as a weak D call on 6 bases. The specimen was PBMCs. At the DNA level, the sequence is TGTGCCAGCGGTAGACAGGTACAGAACACTGAAGCTTTCTTT. Translated, it gives CASGRQVQNTEAFF.